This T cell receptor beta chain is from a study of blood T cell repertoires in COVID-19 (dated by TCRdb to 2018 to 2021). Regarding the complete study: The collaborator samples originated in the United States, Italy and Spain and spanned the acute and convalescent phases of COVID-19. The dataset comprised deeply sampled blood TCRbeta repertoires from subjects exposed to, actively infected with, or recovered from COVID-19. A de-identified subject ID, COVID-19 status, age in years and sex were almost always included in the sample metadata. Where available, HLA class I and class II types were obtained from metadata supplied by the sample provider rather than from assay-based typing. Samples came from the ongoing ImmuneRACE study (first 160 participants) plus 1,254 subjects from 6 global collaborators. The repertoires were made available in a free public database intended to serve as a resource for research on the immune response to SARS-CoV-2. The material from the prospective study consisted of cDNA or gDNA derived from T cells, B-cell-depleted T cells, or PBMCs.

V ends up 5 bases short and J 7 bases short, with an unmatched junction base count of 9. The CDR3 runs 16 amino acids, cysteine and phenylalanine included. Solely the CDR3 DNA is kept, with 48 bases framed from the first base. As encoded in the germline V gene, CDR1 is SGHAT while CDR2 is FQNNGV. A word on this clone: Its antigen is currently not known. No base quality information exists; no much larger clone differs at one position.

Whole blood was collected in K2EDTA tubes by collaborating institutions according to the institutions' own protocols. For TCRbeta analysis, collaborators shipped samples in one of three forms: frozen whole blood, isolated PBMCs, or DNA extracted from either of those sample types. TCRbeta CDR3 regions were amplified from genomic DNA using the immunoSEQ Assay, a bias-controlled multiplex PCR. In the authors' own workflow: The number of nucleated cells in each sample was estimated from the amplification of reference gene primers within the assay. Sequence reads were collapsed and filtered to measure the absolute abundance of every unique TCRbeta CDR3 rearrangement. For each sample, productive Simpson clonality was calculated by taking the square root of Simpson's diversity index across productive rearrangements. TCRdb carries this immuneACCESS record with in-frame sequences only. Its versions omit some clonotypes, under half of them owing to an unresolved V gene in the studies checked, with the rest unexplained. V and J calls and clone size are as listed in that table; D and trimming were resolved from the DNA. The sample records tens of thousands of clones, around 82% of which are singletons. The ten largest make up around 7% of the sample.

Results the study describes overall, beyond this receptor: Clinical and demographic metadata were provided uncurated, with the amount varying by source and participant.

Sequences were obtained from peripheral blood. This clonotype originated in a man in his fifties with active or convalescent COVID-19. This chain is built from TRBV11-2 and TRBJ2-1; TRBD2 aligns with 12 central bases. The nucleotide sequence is TGTGCCAGCAGCCCTCCCAGACTAGCGGGGGATAATGAGCAGTTCTTC. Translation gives CASSPPRLAGDNEQFF.